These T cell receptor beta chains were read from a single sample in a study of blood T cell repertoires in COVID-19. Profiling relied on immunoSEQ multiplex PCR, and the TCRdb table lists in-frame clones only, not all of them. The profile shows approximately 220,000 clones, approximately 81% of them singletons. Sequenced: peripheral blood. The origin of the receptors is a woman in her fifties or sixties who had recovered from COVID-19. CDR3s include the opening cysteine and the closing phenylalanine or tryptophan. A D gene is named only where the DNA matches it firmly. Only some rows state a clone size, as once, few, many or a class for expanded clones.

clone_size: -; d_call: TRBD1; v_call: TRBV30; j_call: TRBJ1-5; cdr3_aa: CAWSRDRGGQPQHF; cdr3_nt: TGTGCCTGGAGTCGAGACAGGGGTGGACAGCCCCAGCATTTT
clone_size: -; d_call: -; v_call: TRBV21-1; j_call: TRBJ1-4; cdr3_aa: CASSVLRDSLSEATNEKLFF; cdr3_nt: TGTGCCAGCAGCGTGCTGCGGGACAGTCTATCAGAAGCAACTAATGAAAAACTGTTTTTT
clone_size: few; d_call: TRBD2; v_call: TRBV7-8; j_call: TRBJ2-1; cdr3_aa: CASSLTGLAGYNEQFF; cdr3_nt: TGTGCCAGCAGCCTGACGGGACTAGCGGGGTACAATGAGCAGTTCTTC
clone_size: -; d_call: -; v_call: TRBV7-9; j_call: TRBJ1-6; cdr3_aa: CASSLEQYNSPLHF; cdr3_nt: TGTGCCAGCAGCTTAGAACAGTATAATTCACCCCTCCACTTT
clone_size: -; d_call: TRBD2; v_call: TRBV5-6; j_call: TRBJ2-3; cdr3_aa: CASSLALAGGFTDTQYF; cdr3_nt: TGTGCCAGCAGCTTGGCACTAGCGGGGGGCTTCACAGATACGCAGTATTTT
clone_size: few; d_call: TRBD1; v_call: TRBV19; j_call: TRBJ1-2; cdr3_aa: CASSPGTAYGYTF; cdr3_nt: TGTGCCAGTAGCCCCGGGACAGCCTATGGCTACACCTTC
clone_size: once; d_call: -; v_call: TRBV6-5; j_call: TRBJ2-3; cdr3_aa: CASKTGVTDTQYF; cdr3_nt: TGTGCCAGCAAAACGGGGGTTACAGATACGCAGTATTTT
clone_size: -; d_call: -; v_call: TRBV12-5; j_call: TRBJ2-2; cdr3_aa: CASGRDTGELFF; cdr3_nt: TGTGCTAGTGGCCGGGACACCGGGGAGCTGTTTTTT
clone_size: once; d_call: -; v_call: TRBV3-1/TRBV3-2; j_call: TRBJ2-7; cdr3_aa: CASSRGGGRSYEQYF; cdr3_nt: TGTGCCAGCAGCCGTGGGGGCGGCCGCTCCTACGAGCAGTACTTC
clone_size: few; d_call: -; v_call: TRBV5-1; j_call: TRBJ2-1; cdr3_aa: CASSVGGRNNEQFF; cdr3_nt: TGCGCCAGCAGCGTTGGGGGGAGGAACAATGAGCAGTTCTTC
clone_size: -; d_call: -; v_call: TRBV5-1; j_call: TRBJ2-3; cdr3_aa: CASSLGQSTDTQYF; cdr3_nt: TGCGCCAGCAGCTTAGGACAGAGCACAGATACGCAGTATTTT
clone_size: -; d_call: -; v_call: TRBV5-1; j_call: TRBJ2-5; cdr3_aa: CASSLDGGSPELTQYF; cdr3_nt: TGCGCCAGCAGCTTGGATGGGGGGTCTCCTGAATTGACCCAGTACTTC
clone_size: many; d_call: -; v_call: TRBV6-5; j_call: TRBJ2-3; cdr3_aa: CASSTGSTDTQYF; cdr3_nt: TGTGCCAGCAGTACGGGGAGCACAGATACGCAGTATTTT
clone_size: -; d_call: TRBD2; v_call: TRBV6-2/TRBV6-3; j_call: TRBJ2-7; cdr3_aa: CASSQPGRGAYEQYF; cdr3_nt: TGTGCCAGCAGCCAACCGGGACGGGGGGCCTACGAGCAGTACTTC
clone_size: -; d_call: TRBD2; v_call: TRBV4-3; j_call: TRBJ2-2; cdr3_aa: CASSQERGSTGELFF; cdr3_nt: TGCGCCAGCAGCCAAGAGCGGGGGAGCACCGGGGAGCTGTTTTTT
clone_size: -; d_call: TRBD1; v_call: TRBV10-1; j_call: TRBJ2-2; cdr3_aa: CASFPRTGKDTGELFF; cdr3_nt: TGCGCCAGTTTTCCCCGGACAGGGAAGGACACCGGGGAGCTGTTTTTT
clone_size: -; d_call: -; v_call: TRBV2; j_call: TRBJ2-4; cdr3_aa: CATEAQAKNIQYF; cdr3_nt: TGTGCCACCGAGGCTCAAGCCAAAAACATTCAGTACTTC
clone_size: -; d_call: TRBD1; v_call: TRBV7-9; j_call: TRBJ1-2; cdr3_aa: CASSLWDRDSYGYTF; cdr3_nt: TGTGCCAGCAGCTTGTGGGACAGGGATTCTTATGGCTACACCTTC
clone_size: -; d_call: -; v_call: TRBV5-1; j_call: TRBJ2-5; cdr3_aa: CASSFGPGRGETQYF; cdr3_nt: TGCGCCAGCAGCTTCGGACCTGGCCGAGGGGAGACCCAGTACTTC
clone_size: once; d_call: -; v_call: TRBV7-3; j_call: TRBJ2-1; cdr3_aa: CASSLNPPGGQFF; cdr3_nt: TGTGCCAGCAGCTTAAACCCCCCGGGGGGCCAGTTCTTC
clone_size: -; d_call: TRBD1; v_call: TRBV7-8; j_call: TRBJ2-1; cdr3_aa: CASSLADRDWSYNEQFF; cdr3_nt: TGTGCCAGCAGCTTGGCAGACAGGGATTGGTCCTACAATGAGCAGTTCTTC
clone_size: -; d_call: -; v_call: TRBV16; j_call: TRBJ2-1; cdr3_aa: CASSPGGFSYNEQFF; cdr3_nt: TGTGCCAGCAGCCCAGGGGGGTTCTCCTACAATGAGCAGTTCTTC
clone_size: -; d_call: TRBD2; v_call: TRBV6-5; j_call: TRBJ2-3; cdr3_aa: CATRTLAGGADTQYF; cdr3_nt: TGTGCCACCAGAACTCTAGCGGGGGGCGCAGATACGCAGTATTTT
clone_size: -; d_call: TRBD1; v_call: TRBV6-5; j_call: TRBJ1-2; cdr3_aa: CASSQTGGRNYGYTF; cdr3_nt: TGTGCCAGCAGCCAAACAGGGGGCCGTAACTATGGCTACACCTTC
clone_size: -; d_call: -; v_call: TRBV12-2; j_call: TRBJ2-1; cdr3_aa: CASRLGTSGAPMPGQFF; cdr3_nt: TGTGCAAGTCGCTTAGGGACTAGCGGGGCCCCGATGCCGGGGCAGTTCTTC